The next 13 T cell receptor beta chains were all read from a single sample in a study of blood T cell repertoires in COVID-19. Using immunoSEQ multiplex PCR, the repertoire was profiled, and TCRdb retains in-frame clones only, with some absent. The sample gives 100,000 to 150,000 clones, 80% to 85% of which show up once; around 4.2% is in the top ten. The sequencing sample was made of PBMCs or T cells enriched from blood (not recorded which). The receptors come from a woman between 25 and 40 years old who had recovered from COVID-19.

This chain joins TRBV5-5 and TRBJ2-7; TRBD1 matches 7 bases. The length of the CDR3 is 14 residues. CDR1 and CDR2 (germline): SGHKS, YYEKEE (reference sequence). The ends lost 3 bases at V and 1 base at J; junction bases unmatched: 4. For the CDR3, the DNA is TGTGCCAGCAGCTCTCAGGGGGTTTCCTACGAGCAGTACTTC. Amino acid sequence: CASSSQGVSYEQYF.

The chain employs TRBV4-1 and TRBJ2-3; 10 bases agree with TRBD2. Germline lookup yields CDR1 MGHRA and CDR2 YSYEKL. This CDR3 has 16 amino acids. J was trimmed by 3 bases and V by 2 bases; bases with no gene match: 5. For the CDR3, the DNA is TGCGCCAGCAGCCAACTCCCGGGACTAGCGACAGATACGCAGTATTTT. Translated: CASSQLPGLATDTQYF.

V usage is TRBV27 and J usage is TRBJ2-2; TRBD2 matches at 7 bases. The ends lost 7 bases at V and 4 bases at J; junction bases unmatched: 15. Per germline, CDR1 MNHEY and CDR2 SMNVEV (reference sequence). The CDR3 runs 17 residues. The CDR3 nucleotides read TGTGCCAGCACCCGGGACTTCTCTAGCGGAACCACCGGGGAGCTGTTTTTT. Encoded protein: CASTRDFSSGTTGELFF.

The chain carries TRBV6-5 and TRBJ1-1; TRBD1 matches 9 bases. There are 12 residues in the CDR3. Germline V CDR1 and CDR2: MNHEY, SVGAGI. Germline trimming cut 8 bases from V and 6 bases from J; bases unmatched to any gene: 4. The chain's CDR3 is CASGTGQSEAFF. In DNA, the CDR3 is TGTGCCAGCGGGACAGGGCAATCTGAAGCTTTCTTT.

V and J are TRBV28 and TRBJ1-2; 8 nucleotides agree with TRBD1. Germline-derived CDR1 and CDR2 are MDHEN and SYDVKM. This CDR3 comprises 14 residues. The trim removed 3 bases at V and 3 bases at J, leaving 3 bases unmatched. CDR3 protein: CASSLDRDDYGYTF. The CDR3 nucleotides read TGTGCCAGCAGTTTGGACAGGGATGACTATGGCTACACCTTC.

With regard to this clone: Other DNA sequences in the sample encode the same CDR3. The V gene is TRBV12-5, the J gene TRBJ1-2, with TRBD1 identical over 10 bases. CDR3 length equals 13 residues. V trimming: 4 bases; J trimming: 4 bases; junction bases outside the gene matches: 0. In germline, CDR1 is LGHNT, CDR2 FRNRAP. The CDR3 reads CASGWDRGYGYTF. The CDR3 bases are TGTGCTAGTGGTTGGGACAGGGGCTATGGCTACACCTTC. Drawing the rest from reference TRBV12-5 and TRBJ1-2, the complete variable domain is DARVTQTPRHKVTEMGQEVTMRCQPILGHNTVFWYRQTMMQGLELLAYFRNRAPLDDSGMPKDRFSAEMPDATLATLKIQPSEPRDSAVYFCASGWDRGYGYTFGSGTRLTVV.

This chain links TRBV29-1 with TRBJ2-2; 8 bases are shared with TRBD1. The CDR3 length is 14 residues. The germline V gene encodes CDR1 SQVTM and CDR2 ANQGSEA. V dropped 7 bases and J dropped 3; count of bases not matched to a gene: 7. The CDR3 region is CSAQTGVDTGELFF. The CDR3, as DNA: TGCAGCGCCCAGACAGGGGTGGACACCGGGGAGCTGTTTTTT.

The CDR3 DNA reads as TGTGCCAGCAGTTTTAGCTCAGGGCCTGAAGCTTTCTTT. This sequence encodes CASSFSSGPEAFF. The chain carries TRBV12-3 or TRBV12-4 and TRBJ1-1; possible D gene TRBD1, 5 bases. The CDR3 extends over 13 amino acids. V dropped 3 bases and J dropped 6 bases, with 11 bases sitting between them.

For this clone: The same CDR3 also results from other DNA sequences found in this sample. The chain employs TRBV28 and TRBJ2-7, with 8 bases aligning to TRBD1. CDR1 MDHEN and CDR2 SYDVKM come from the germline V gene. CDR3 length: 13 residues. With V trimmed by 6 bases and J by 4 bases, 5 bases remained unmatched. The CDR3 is CASRGQGDYEQYF. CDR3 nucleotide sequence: TGTGCCAGCAGAGGACAGGGTGATTACGAGCAGTACTTC.

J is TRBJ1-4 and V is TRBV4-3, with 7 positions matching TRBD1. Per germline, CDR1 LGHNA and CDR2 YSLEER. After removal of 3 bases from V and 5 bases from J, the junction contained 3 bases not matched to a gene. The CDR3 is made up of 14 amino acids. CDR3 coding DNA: TGCGCCAGCAGCCAGGGACAGAGCAATGAAAAACTGTTTTTT. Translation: CASSQGQSNEKLFF.

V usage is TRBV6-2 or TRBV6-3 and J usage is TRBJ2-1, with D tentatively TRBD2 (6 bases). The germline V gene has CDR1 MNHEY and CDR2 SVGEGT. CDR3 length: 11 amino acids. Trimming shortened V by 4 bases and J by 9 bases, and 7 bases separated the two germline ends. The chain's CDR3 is CASSLGGEQFF. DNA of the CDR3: TGTGCCAGCAGTTTGGGAGGTGAGCAGTTCTTC.

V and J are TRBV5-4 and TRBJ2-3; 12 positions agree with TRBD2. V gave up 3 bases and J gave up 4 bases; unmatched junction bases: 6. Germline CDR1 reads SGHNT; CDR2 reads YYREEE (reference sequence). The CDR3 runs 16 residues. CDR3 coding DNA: TGTGCCAGCAGCTCACCTAGCGGGAGGGTGTCAGATACGCAGTATTTT. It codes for CASSSPSGRVSDTQYF.

The CDR3 loop reads CASSFRGGSNQPQHF. DNA of the CDR3: TGTGCCAGCAGCTTTAGAGGGGGTAGCAATCAGCCCCAGCATTTT. The chain joins TRBV5-6 to TRBJ1-5; D is possibly TRBD1 (6 bases). The germline CDR1 and CDR2 sequences are SGHDT and YYEEEE. V was shortened by 2 bases and J by 0 bases, with 9 bases between the two germline ends. The CDR3 sequence is 15 residues long.